The source of this TCR beta chain is a study of OX40 agonist ivuxolimab in advanced cancers. Study in general: Partial response was recorded in three patients: one hepatocellular carcinoma and two cutaneous melanoma cases. Study results and caveats: The study did not work out the antigen specificity of the expanded peripheral T cells. On average, CD8+ T cells showed a greater number of expanded clones than CD4+. Partial responders treated at 0.1-3.0 mg/kg exhibited clonal expansion among the lowest measured.

On this clone: The antigen is not known.

Only in-frame clones appear in the TCRdb table, and some are missing; sequencing was by immunoSEQ multiplex PCR. The profile shows approximately 63,000 clones, 86% of them singletons. CDR1 and CDR2 from the germline V gene are LNHDA and SQIVND (reference sequence). The CDR3 sequence is 13 residues long. V lost 5 bases, J lost 4 bases, and 2 bases stayed unmatched. Sequenced material: CD4+ or CD8+ T cells sorted from blood, taken in a trial of the OX40 agonist ivuxolimab. V gene TRBV19 combines with J gene TRBJ2-5; 9 bases align to TRBD1. This clonotype was obtained from an adult with an advanced solid tumor such as melanoma, head and neck, liver or kidney cancer. The CDR3 nucleotides are TGTGCCAGTAGTGGGGACAGGGCAGAGACCCAGTACTTC. Its translation: CASSGDRAETQYF.